This TCR beta chain comes out of a study of T cell responses to AZD1222 COVID-19 vaccine. Study observations and caveats: Clonal diversity was possibly underestimated; the donors were predominantly white British and more often female. When two AZD1222 doses had been given, Spike-specific TCR breadth and depth rose. In all cases, repertoires were sampled only after the peak T cell response.

In regard to this clone: Its antigen remains unknown.

Germline V lookup: CDR1 LNHDA, CDR2 SQIVND (reference sequence). V gave up 7 bases and J gave up 8 bases, with 11 bases separating them. The CDR3 runs 12 residues. Sequencing used immunoSEQ multiplex PCR; TCRdb keeps in-frame clones, though not all of them. The sample lists tens of thousands of clones, approximately 83% seen once, with approximately 5.9% in the top ten. Sample: peripheral blood, taken 28 days after the second AZD1222 dose. This sequence originates from an adult who received the AZD1222 COVID-19 vaccine. The chain recombines TRBV19 with TRBJ1-4, with D hard to call. This chain's CDR3 is CASTNLEEKLFF. The DNA of the CDR3 is TGTGCCAGTACCAACCTGGAAGAAAAACTGTTTTTT.